This T cell receptor beta chain was sequenced for a study of shared clonotypes between healthy human individuals. Over several immunoSEQ plates, each subset's genomic DNA was distributed in even portions. Clones were read by immunoSEQ multiplex PCR, and TCRdb kept only the in-frame ones, dropping some. The data show about 710,000 clones, more than 70% seen once. Germline values: CDR1 GTSNPN, CDR2 SVGIG (reference sequence). V was clipped by 5 bases and J by 4 bases, with 20 bases between them. The CDR3 is 15 amino acids. This receptor was taken from a woman aged 25 to 39 in good health. The chain uses TRBV30 and TRBJ1-2; D remains ambiguous. The sample was memory CD4+ T cells sorted from blood. The subset here: CD45RA-negative fraction. The CDR3 reads CAWGNPERPTYGYTF. The CDR3 DNA is TGTGCCTGGGGTAATCCGGAGCGGCCTACCTATGGCTACACCTTC.